A selection of T cell receptor beta chains follows, all from one sample in a study of beta chain features in type 1 diabetes. Clones were sequenced by immunoSEQ multiplex PCR, and TCRdb holds only the in-frame ones, with some missing. The sample yields 400,000 to 600,000 clones, about 29% seen once. Material for sequencing was naive CD4+ T cells from blood. The receptors here all came from a man aged 18 to 35 in good health. CDR3s include the opening cysteine and the closing phenylalanine or tryptophan. Each record gives: J gene, V gene, D gene, clone size, CDR3 protein, CDR3 DNA. The D gene is left open where the match is weak. Some rows mark clone size as missing; the rest say once, few, many or name a class of expanded clone.

J gene: TRBJ2-1
V gene: TRBV28
D gene: -
clone size: few
CDR3 protein: CASSSLPYNEQFF
CDR3 DNA: TGTGCCAGCAGTTCCCTTCCTTACAATGAGCAGTTCTTC

J gene: TRBJ2-2
V gene: TRBV7-3
D gene: -
clone size: -
CDR3 protein: CASSRGLPATGELFF
CDR3 DNA: TGTGCCAGCAGCCGAGGGCTGCCCGCGACCGGGGAGCTGTTTTTT

J gene: TRBJ2-3
V gene: TRBV4-1
D gene: TRBD2
clone size: few
CDR3 protein: CASSQGSGTTSTDTQYF
CDR3 DNA: TGCGCCAGCAGCCAAGGCTCCGGGACTACGAGCACAGATACGCAGTATTTT

J gene: TRBJ2-1
V gene: TRBV18
D gene: -
clone size: -
CDR3 protein: CASSPPIPNEQFF
CDR3 DNA: TGTGCCAGCTCACCACCGATCCCCAATGAGCAGTTCTTC

J gene: TRBJ2-1
V gene: TRBV7-9
D gene: -
clone size: -
CDR3 protein: CASSVSSGEQFF
CDR3 DNA: TGTGCCAGCAGCGTAAGCTCCGGCGAGCAGTTCTTC

J gene: TRBJ2-2
V gene: TRBV29-1
D gene: TRBD1
clone size: few
CDR3 protein: CSVARGINTGELFF
CDR3 DNA: TGCAGCGTGGCCAGGGGGATCAACACCGGGGAGCTGTTTTTT

J gene: TRBJ1-5
V gene: TRBV30
D gene: TRBD1
clone size: -
CDR3 protein: CAWRPALWTGDNQPQHF
CDR3 DNA: TGTGCCTGGAGGCCCGCTCTATGGACAGGGGATAATCAGCCCCAGCATTTT

J gene: TRBJ2-4
V gene: TRBV5-4
D gene: TRBD1
clone size: -
CDR3 protein: CASSRGQVGAKNIQYF
CDR3 DNA: TGTGCCAGCAGCCGTGGACAGGTGGGAGCCAAAAACATTCAGTACTTC

J gene: TRBJ2-6
V gene: TRBV28
D gene: -
clone size: -
CDR3 protein: CASRQRVAGANVLTF
CDR3 DNA: TGTGCCAGCAGACAAAGGGTAGCTGGGGCCAACGTCCTGACTTTC

J gene: TRBJ2-7
V gene: TRBV10-3
D gene: -
clone size: -
CDR3 protein: CAISESGPPTEQYF
CDR3 DNA: TGTGCCATCAGTGAGTCAGGGCCACCAACGGAGCAGTACTTC

J gene: TRBJ2-6
V gene: TRBV5-1
D gene: -
clone size: -
CDR3 protein: CASSRDPGANVLTF
CDR3 DNA: TGCGCCAGCAGCAGAGACCCCGGGGCCAACGTCCTGACTTTC

J gene: TRBJ2-1
V gene: TRBV2
D gene: TRBD1
clone size: few
CDR3 protein: CASSWGTGGGNNEQFF
CDR3 DNA: TGTGCCAGCAGCTGGGGGACAGGTGGAGGGAACAATGAGCAGTTCTTC

J gene: TRBJ2-5
V gene: TRBV29-1
D gene: TRBD1
clone size: few
CDR3 protein: CSVELDRGETQYF
CDR3 DNA: TGCAGCGTTGAACTGGACAGGGGAGAGACCCAGTACTTC

J gene: TRBJ2-5
V gene: TRBV30
D gene: -
clone size: -
CDR3 protein: CAWSGGSPLETQYF
CDR3 DNA: TGTGCCTGGAGTGGAGGTAGTCCCCTTGAGACCCAGTACTTC

J gene: TRBJ2-1
V gene: TRBV28
D gene: -
clone size: few
CDR3 protein: CASSNQQGTEQFF
CDR3 DNA: TGTGCCAGCAGTAACCAACAGGGCACTGAGCAGTTCTTC

J gene: TRBJ1-2
V gene: TRBV15
D gene: TRBD1
clone size: -
CDR3 protein: CATSGGAGQAEYGYTF
CDR3 DNA: TGTGCCACCAGCGGGGGAGCGGGACAGGCGGAATATGGCTACACCTTC

J gene: TRBJ2-1
V gene: TRBV28
D gene: -
clone size: -
CDR3 protein: CASSSRFMSDEQFF
CDR3 DNA: TGTGCCAGCAGTTCCCGTTTCATGAGTGATGAGCAGTTCTTC

J gene: TRBJ1-3
V gene: TRBV9
D gene: -
clone size: -
CDR3 protein: CASSPSGNTIYF
CDR3 DNA: TGTGCCAGCAGCCCCTCTGGAAACACCATATATTTT

J gene: TRBJ1-2
V gene: TRBV29-1
D gene: -
clone size: -
CDR3 protein: CSVGDPDRGYGYTF
CDR3 DNA: TGCAGCGTTGGGGACCCGGACAGAGGATATGGCTACACCTTC

J gene: TRBJ2-3
V gene: TRBV5-1
D gene: TRBD2
clone size: -
CDR3 protein: CASTYQASGTPSTDTQYF
CDR3 DNA: TGCGCCAGCACGTACCAGGCTAGCGGGACCCCCAGCACAGATACGCAGTATTTT

J gene: TRBJ2-7
V gene: TRBV18
D gene: -
clone size: -
CDR3 protein: CASSPGSYEQYF
CDR3 DNA: TGTGCCAGCTCACCCGGCTCCTACGAGCAGTACTTC

J gene: TRBJ2-3
V gene: TRBV7-6
D gene: TRBD2
clone size: few
CDR3 protein: CASSLAGRRTDTQYF
CDR3 DNA: TGTGCCAGCAGCTTAGCCGGGAGGCGGACAGATACGCAGTATTTT

J gene: TRBJ1-3
V gene: TRBV9
D gene: -
clone size: -
CDR3 protein: CASSVGSGNTIYF
CDR3 DNA: TGTGCCAGCAGCGTAGGCAGTGGAAACACCATATATTTT

J gene: TRBJ2-5
V gene: TRBV5-1
D gene: -
clone size: few
CDR3 protein: CASSLAAEETQYF
CDR3 DNA: TGCGCCAGCAGCTTGGCGGCTGAAGAGACCCAGTACTTC